A selection of T cell receptor beta chains follows, all from one sample in a study of OX40 agonist ivuxolimab in advanced cancers. Sequencing used immunoSEQ multiplex PCR; TCRdb keeps in-frame clones, though not all of them. The table has approximately 91,000 clones, around nine tenths seen once. The sequenced sample was CD4+ or CD8+ T cells sorted from blood, obtained in a trial of the OX40 agonist ivuxolimab. The receptor set was obtained from an adult with an advanced solid tumor such as melanoma, head and neck, liver or kidney cancer. Each CDR3 is given with its conserved first and last residue. A D gene is named only where the DNA matches it firmly. Expanded clones are given a class, and other clones once, few, many or no size at all.

CDR3 | DNA | J | V | size | D
CASSLDVLSAPQHF | TGCGCCAGCAGCCTTGACGTTCTCAGTGCGCCCCAGCATTTT | TRBJ1-5 | TRBV5-1 | NA | NA
CASSLEAGRGHGYTF | TGTGCCAGCAGCTTAGAGGCAGGGCGGGGGCATGGCTACACCTTC | TRBJ1-2 | TRBV7-9 | NA | NA
CASSITGRDEKLFF | TGCGCCAGCAGCATTACAGGGAGGGATGAAAAACTGTTTTTT | TRBJ1-4 | TRBV5-1 | once | NA
CASGGWTGTQPQHF | TGTGCCAGCGGAGGCTGGACAGGGACACAGCCCCAGCATTTT | TRBJ1-5 | TRBV6-1 | NA | TRBD1
CASSYLDGGGGGYTF | TGTGCCAGCAGTTACTTGGACGGGGGGGGTGGTGGCTACACCTTC | TRBJ1-2 | TRBV6-5 | NA | NA
CASSQVLNTEAFF | TGCGCCAGCAGCCAAGTGCTGAACACTGAAGCTTTCTTT | TRBJ1-1 | TRBV4-1 | NA | NA
CAISVQGADTQYF | TGTGCCATCAGTGTGCAGGGGGCAGATACGCAGTATTTT | TRBJ2-3 | TRBV10-3 | NA | TRBD1
CASSLGDRAATEAFF | TGCGCCAGCAGCTTGGGGGACAGGGCGGCCACTGAAGCTTTCTTT | TRBJ1-1 | TRBV5-1 | NA | TRBD1
CASSFTGNTEAFF | TGTGCCAGCAGCTTTACAGGGAACACTGAAGCTTTCTTT | TRBJ1-1 | TRBV11-2 | once | NA
CASSDQLGGQPQHF | TGTGCCAGCAGCGACCAGCTGGGCGGCCAGCCCCAGCATTTT | TRBJ1-5 | TRBV2 | NA | NA
CAISGSTTNEKLFF | TGTGCCATCAGTGGCTCAACAACTAATGAAAAACTGTTTTTT | TRBJ1-4 | TRBV10-3 | once | NA
CASSRDTYEQYF | TGTGCCAGCAGCCGGGACACCTACGAGCAGTACTTC | TRBJ2-7 | TRBV5-5 | NA | NA
CAIRGDRVSEGYTF | TGTGCCATCAGGGGGGACCGCGTAAGCGAGGGCTACACCTTC | TRBJ1-2 | TRBV10-3 | NA | NA
CASSLFASRSYEQYF | TGCGCCAGCAGCTTGTTCGCTTCCCGTTCCTACGAGCAGTACTTC | TRBJ2-7 | TRBV5-1 | NA | NA
CSVSTNYGYTF | TGCAGCGTTTCAACTAACTATGGCTACACCTTC | TRBJ1-2 | TRBV29-1 | NA | NA
CASSVGAARDTQYF | TGCGCCAGCAGTGTGGGGGCGGCACGAGATACGCAGTATTTT | TRBJ2-3 | TRBV4-1 | NA | NA
CASSSYRATEAFF | TGTGCCAGCAGCTCCTACAGGGCCACTGAAGCTTTCTTT | TRBJ1-1 | TRBV13 | few | NA
CASRTAGGRDTQYF | TGTGCCAGCAGAACGGCTGGGGGTAGGGATACGCAGTATTTT | TRBJ2-3 | TRBV6-1 | NA | NA
CASSDRQLQGYGYTF | TGTGCCAGCAGCGACCGACAGTTGCAAGGGTATGGCTACACCTTC | TRBJ1-2 | TRBV9 | NA | NA
CASSGRGMDQPQHF | TGTGCCAGCAGCGGTCGGGGGATGGATCAGCCCCAGCATTTT | TRBJ1-5 | TRBV7-2 | NA | NA
CASSQDPSVSGNTIYF | TGCGCCAGCAGCCAAGATCCTTCCGTCTCTGGAAACACCATATATTTT | TRBJ1-3 | TRBV4-3 | NA | NA
CAGRGGVRMNTEAFF | TGCGCCGGGCGGGGAGGGGTTCGAATGAACACTGAAGCTTTCTTT | TRBJ1-1 | TRBV6-1 | NA | NA
CASSYSPGTEAFF | TGTGCCAGCAGTTACTCCCCAGGCACTGAAGCTTTCTTT | TRBJ1-1 | TRBV6-5 | NA | NA
CSAGGSNGYTF | TGCAGCGCCGGGGGGTCGAATGGCTACACCTTC | TRBJ1-2 | TRBV29-1 | NA | NA
CASSWTGGNQPQHF | TGTGCCAGCAGTTGGACAGGTGGTAATCAGCCCCAGCATTTT | TRBJ1-5 | TRBV6-5 | NA | TRBD1
CASSLAGHLYGYTF | TGTGCCAGCAGTCTTGCAGGGCACCTGTATGGCTACACCTTC | TRBJ1-2 | TRBV28 | NA | NA
CASILGNEQFF | TGTGCCAGCATCCTTGGGAATGAGCAGTTCTTC | TRBJ2-1 | TRBV27 | NA | NA
CASSVLGAMNTEAFF | TGTGCCAGCAGCGTTTTGGGGGCCATGAACACTGAAGCTTTCTTT | TRBJ1-1 | TRBV9 | NA | NA
CASSPTGGQPQHF | TGTGCCAGCAGTCCTACAGGGGGCCAGCCCCAGCATTTT | TRBJ1-5 | TRBV6-1 | NA | TRBD1
CASAGEGEQFF | TGCGCCAGCGCAGGGGAGGGTGAGCAGTTCTTC | TRBJ2-1 | TRBV5-1 | NA | NA
CASSPRDRGGNTIYF | TGTGCCAGCAGCCCTAGGGACAGAGGAGGAAACACCATATATTTT | TRBJ1-3 | TRBV9 | once | TRBD1
CASNAGSGYTF | TGTGCCAGTAATGCGGGGTCCGGCTACACCTTC | TRBJ1-2 | TRBV19 | few | NA
CASTYFGGSGYGYTF | TGTGCCAGCACCTACTTTGGAGGGTCCGGCTATGGCTACACCTTC | TRBJ1-2 | TRBV6-5 | NA | NA
CASSLADLDEQFF | TGTGCCAGCAGTTTGGCGGACTTGGATGAGCAGTTCTTC | TRBJ2-1 | TRBV28 | NA | NA
CASSESTDTQYF | TGCGCCAGCAGTGAGTCCACAGATACGCAGTATTTT | TRBJ2-3 | TRBV10-1 | once | NA